Following are 7 T cell receptor beta chains from one sample sequenced in a study of T cell responses to AZD1222 COVID-19 vaccine. TCRdb keeps only in-frame clones here, not all; method: immunoSEQ multiplex PCR. This sample carries about 150,000 clones, 86% of them seen once, and the ten largest clones take about 5.4%. The sequences come from peripheral blood, collected 28 days after the second AZD1222 dose. The source is an adult who received the AZD1222 COVID-19 vaccine.

This chain joins TRBV12-3 or TRBV12-4 and TRBJ1-5; D unclear. V dropped 5 bases and J dropped 4 bases, with 9 bases sitting between them. CDR3 size: 13 residues. CDR3 loop: CASSRLDNQPQHF. The CDR3, as DNA: TGTGCCAGCAGTCGCCTCGATAATCAGCCCCAGCATTTT.

The chain recombines TRBV2 with TRBJ1-1; D is undetermined. Trimming took 6 bases from V and 2 from J, leaving 10 bases between them. CDR3 length: 13 residues. The germline CDR1 and CDR2 sequences are SNHLY and FYNNEI. CDR3 residues: CASRTDINTEAFF. The CDR3 DNA is TGTGCCAGCAGGACGGATATTAACACTGAAGCTTTCTTT.

The gene calls are TRBV9 and TRBJ2-3; D not resolved. Germline V gives CDR1 SGDLS, CDR2 YYNGEE. The germline V and J ends were trimmed by 0 bases and 2 bases, with 7 bases remaining between them. The CDR3 runs to 14 residues. The CDR3 nucleotides are TGTGCCAGCAGCGTAGAGGCGAACACAGATACGCAGTATTTT. It codes for CASSVEANTDTQYF. Using reference TRBV9 and TRBJ2-3 for the parts outside the CDR3, the full variable domain is DSGVTQTPKHLITATGQRVTLRCSPRSGDLSVYWYQQSLDQGLQFLIQYYNGEERAKGNILERFSAQQFPDLHSELNLSSLELGDSALYFCASSVEANTDTQYFGPGTRLTVL.

This clone was seen only a few times. The rearrangement links TRBV11-2 to TRBJ2-7, with D perhaps TRBD1 or TRBD2 (5 bases each). The germline CDR1 and CDR2 sequences are SGHAT and FQNNGV. With 4 bases removed from V and 3 bases from J, the gap between germline ends came to 13 bases. This CDR3 spans 14 amino acids. CDR3: CASSSRGDVYEQYF. The DNA for the CDR3 is TGTGCCAGCAGCTCCCGAGGGGATGTCTACGAGCAGTACTTC. Together with reference TRBV11-2 and TRBJ2-7, the CDR3 gives the full variable domain: EAGVAQSPRYKIIEKRQSVAFWCNPISGHATLYWYQQILGQGPKLLIQFQNNGVVDDSQLPKDRFSAERLKGVDSTLKIQPAKLEDSAVYLCASSSRGDVYEQYFGPGTRLTVT.

This clone appeared once. V is TRBV24-1 and J is TRBJ1-2; D remains ambiguous. CDR1 KGHDR and CDR2 SFDVKD come from the germline V gene. V shed 3 bases and J shed 2 bases, with 6 bases lying between them. The length of the CDR3 is 13 residues. The CDR3 loop is CATSDSKNYGYTF. The DNA for the CDR3 is TGTGCCACCAGTGATAGTAAAAACTATGGCTACACCTTC.

The rearrangement joins TRBV2 to TRBJ2-1, with D perhaps TRBD1 (6 bases). Germline CDR1 and CDR2: SNHLY and FYNNEI. This CDR3 has 15 amino acids. The V end was cut by 6 bases, the J end by 2 bases, with 14 bases between. The CDR3 DNA sequence: TGTGCCAGCAGCCCCGACAGGATCCCCTACAATGAGCAGTTCTTC. This translates into CASSPDRIPYNEQFF.

Details on this clone: This sample includes further DNA sequences coding for the same CDR3. The rearrangement uses TRBV7-9 and TRBJ1-4, with D perhaps TRBD1 (6 bases). The germline gives CDR1 SEHNR, CDR2 FQNEAQ (reference sequence). Trimming pared 1 base from V and 0 bases from J, leaving 6 bases between. This CDR3 is 15 amino acids long. CDR3 amino acids: CASSLEGATNEKLFF. DNA for the CDR3: TGTGCCAGCAGCTTAGAGGGGGCAACTAATGAAAAACTGTTTTTT. The full variable domain, completed using reference TRBV7-9 and TRBJ1-4, is DTGVSQNPRHKITKRGQNVTFRCDPISEHNRLYWYRQTLGQGPEFLTYFQNEAQLEKSRLLSDRFSAERPKGSFSTLEIQRTEQGDSAMYLCASSLEGATNEKLFFGSGTQLSVL.